Listed here are 22 T cell receptor beta chains from one sample, sequenced in a study of T-cell reconstitution after alpha-beta-depleted transplantation in children (dated by TCRdb to 2016 to 2018). The method was PCR. The instrument was an Illumina HiSeq 2500. TCR libraries were prepared with molecular barcoding, using unique molecular identifiers to normalize TCRbeta repertoire quantification. TCRdb reanalyzed the raw reads on its own, using fastp at Q25 for trimming and MiXCR for clone calling, and kept in-frame beta chains. Rows matching on CDR3 protein sequence are summarized as one entry with the most common DNA and genes. This sample is represented by more than 90,000 distinct CDR3 sequences; about 8% of them were singletons. The ten largest clones represent about 7% of the sample. The sequencing here drew on PBMCs from the stem cell graft donor, taken from the stem cell graft. The receptors stem from a human donor who donated a stem cell graft to a child with congenital amegakaryocytic thrombocytopenia.

This clonotype was detected many times. The gene calls are TRBV28 and TRBJ1-1, with a weak D call TRBD1 (5 bases). The CDR3 extends over 13 amino acids. The germline CDR1 and CDR2 sequences are MDHEN and SYDVKM. V was cut by 5 bases and J by 4 bases, with 11 bases left in between. The CDR3 loop reads CASSRTGGTEAFF. The CDR3 region has the DNA TGTGCCAGCAGTAGAACAGGTGGCACTGAAGCTTTCTTT.

This clonotype has a count of ten or more. The rearrangement joins TRBV28 to TRBJ2-2, with 7 nucleotides matching TRBD1. CDR1 and CDR2 (germline): MDHEN, SYDVKM. Trimming at V came to 4 bases and at J to 1 base, leaving 12 bases not matched to a gene. The CDR3 totals 18 residues. The chain's CDR3 is CASSSPGGLTENTGELFF. The CDR3 DNA reads as TGTGCCAGCAGTTCGCCAGGGGGTCTGACAGAGAACACCGGGGAGCTGTTTTTT. The entire variable domain, with the rest obtained from reference TRBV28 and TRBJ2-2, is as follows: DVKVTQSSRYLVKRTGEKVFLECVQDMDHENMFWYRQDPGLGLRLIYFSYDVKMKEKGDIPEGYSVSREKKERFSLILESASTNQTSMYLCASSSPGGLTENTGELFFGEGSRLTVL.

V is TRBV7-6 and J is TRBJ2-1, with 8 bases that match TRBD2. The CDR3 has 16 amino acids. The V and J ends lost 5 bases and 7 bases, in that order; junction bases with no gene match: 13. The V gene's germline CDR1 is SGHVS and CDR2 FNYEAQ. CDR3 DNA: TGTGCCAGCAGCCCACGCGGGACTAGAGTAGCGAATGAGCAGTTCTTC. Translation: CASSPRGTRVANEQFF. The full variable domain, in which reference TRBV7-6 and TRBJ2-1 provide the parts outside the CDR3, is GAGVSQSPRYKVTKRGQDVALRCDPISGHVSLYWYRQALGQGPEFLTYFNYEAQQDKSGLPNDRFSAERPEGSISTLTIQRTEQRDSAMYRCASSPRGTRVANEQFFGPGTRLTVL.

This clonotype was seen many times. The chain has TRBV5-1 and TRBJ2-1; 11 bases match TRBD2. Germline CDR1 and CDR2: SGHRS and YFSETQ. With V trimmed by 0 bases and J by 9 bases, 8 bases remained unmatched. There are 16 residues in the CDR3. CDR3 sequence: CASSLAGSGGAGEQFF. The DNA for the CDR3 is TGCGCCAGCAGCTTGGCCGGTAGCGGGGGGGCCGGTGAGCAGTTCTTC.

This clonotype came up a few times. This rearrangement joins TRBV20-1 to TRBJ2-2; D may be TRBD1 (6 bases). The germline V gene has CDR1 DFQATT and CDR2 SNEGSKA (reference sequence). The CDR3 is 16 residues long. Deletions cut 4 bases from V and 5 bases from J, with 20 bases between. CDR3 region: CSAILQGSGWTGELFF. CDR3 DNA sequence: TGCAGTGCTATATTACAGGGATCTGGGTGGACCGGGGAGCTGTTTTTT.

Many counts were recorded for this clonotype. This chain joins TRBV12-3 or TRBV12-4 and TRBJ1-1; the D is unclear. The CDR3 extends over 12 amino acids. V was trimmed by 5 bases and J by 0 bases, leaving 4 bases between them. CDR3 in DNA: TGTGCCAGCAGTGTACTGAACACTGAAGCTTTCTTT. It encodes CASSVLNTEAFF.

This clonotype was detected ten times or more. This chain uses TRBV12-3 or TRBV12-4 with TRBJ1-2, with 9 bases matching TRBD1. V was clipped by 3 bases and J by 6 bases; unmatched bases: 17. The CDR3 is made up of 18 amino acids. CDR3 sequence (DNA): TGTGCCAGCAGTTTTAGCAACTCGGGGACAGGGTCGAACAATGGCTACACCTTC. Residues: CASSFSNSGTGSNNGYTF.

This clonotype was picked up many times. The CDR3 here is CASSQDGAGFRTDTQYF. In DNA form, the CDR3 reads TGTGCCAGCAGCCAAGATGGAGCTGGGTTTCGCACAGATACGCAGTATTTT. The V gene is TRBV14, the J gene TRBJ2-3; D remains ambiguous. Trimming removed 0 bases at V and 1 base at J, with 14 bases between. The CDR3 has 17 residues. The germline CDR1 and CDR2 sequences are SGHDN and FVKESK.

This clonotype was picked up many times. This sequence joins TRBV5-1 and TRBJ1-2, with D tentatively TRBD1 (6 bases). The CDR3 is 15 amino acids. Germline V gene data show CDR1 as SGHRS and CDR2 as YFSETQ. Trimming removed 2 bases at V and 2 bases at J, with 13 bases between. The CDR3 DNA reads TGCGCCAGCAGCTTTGGGCAGGGGTTGAACTATGGCTACACCTTC. Residues: CASSFGQGLNYGYTF.

This clonotype came up a few times. The chain couples TRBV4-2 to TRBJ2-4; D may be TRBD1 or TRBD2 (5 bases each). There are 14 residues in the CDR3. With 0 bases removed from V and 5 bases from J, the gap between germline ends came to 8 bases. CDR1 LGHNA and CDR2 YNFKEQ come from the germline V gene. This CDR3 is CASSQEGVENIQYF. Here the CDR3 DNA reads TGTGCCAGCAGCCAAGAGGGGGTGGAAAACATTCAGTACTTC.

In its sample, this clonotype was seen many times. V gene TRBV5-1 combines with J gene TRBJ2-7; D tentatively fits TRBD1 or TRBD2 (5 bases each). Trimming left V 3 bases short and J 0 bases short, with 16 bases between. This CDR3 comprises 16 residues. From germline, CDR1 is SGHRS and CDR2 YFSETQ. The DNA for the CDR3 is TGCGCCAGCAGCTGGGGGAGCCAGGACCTCTCCTACGAGCAGTACTTC. Amino acid sequence: CASSWGSQDLSYEQYF.

There are many counts of this clonotype. V is TRBV7-2 and J is TRBJ2-7, with a weak D call TRBD2 (5 bases). Germline V gives CDR1 SGHTA, CDR2 FQGNSA. The CDR3 loop spans 15 amino acids. With 7 bases removed from V and 0 bases from J, the gap between germline ends came to 16 bases. The CDR3 sequence is CASTLGGGFSYEQYF. In DNA, the CDR3 is TGTGCCAGCACCCTGGGCGGCGGGTTCTCCTACGAGCAGTACTTC.

This clonotype was observed at least ten times. The chain combines TRBV5-1 with TRBJ1-6, with D hard to call. The CDR3 is made up of 16 amino acids. From germline, CDR1 is SGHRS and CDR2 YFSETQ. Trimming cost V 0 bases and J 2 bases, with 9 bases left between them. The CDR3 coding sequence is TGCGCCAGCAGCTTGGATTGGGAGGCCTATAATTCACCCCTCCACTTT. It yields the protein CASSLDWEAYNSPLHF.

This clonotype was detected many times. The gene calls are TRBV25-1 and TRBJ2-7; 8 bases fit TRBD1. Per the germline V gene, CDR1 is MGHDK and CDR2 is SYGVNS. Trimming took 5 bases from V and 3 from J; bases not matched to a gene: 9. The CDR3 is 15 amino acids. The DNA of the CDR3 is TGTGCCAGCAGTACAGGGACAGGCCGACTCTACGAGCAGTACTTC. Translating it yields CASSTGTGRLYEQYF.

This clonotype was seen many times. The chain uses TRBV29-1 and TRBJ2-1; 8 positions agree with TRBD2. The CDR3 length is 15 residues. The V gene's germline CDR1 is SQVTM and CDR2 ANQGSEA. The trim removed 5 bases at V and 3 bases at J, leaving 9 bases unmatched. The CDR3 nucleotides read TGCAGCGTTTCCGGGGGTAGCGGGGACTACAATGAGCAGTTCTTC. Its protein product is CSVSGGSGDYNEQFF.

The V call is TRBV5-1, the J call TRBJ1-1; no definite D call. Germline CDR1 reads SGHRS; CDR2 reads YFSETQ. This CDR3 region has 12 residues. Trimming shortened V by 4 bases and J by 11 bases, and 15 bases separated the two germline ends. This CDR3 is CASSLGDAGAFF. The CDR3 nucleotides read TGCGCCAGCAGCCTAGGAGACGCTGGGGCTTTCTTT.

This clonotype was detected ten times or more. The V call is TRBV5-1, the J call TRBJ1-2; D unresolved. Per germline, CDR1 SGHRS and CDR2 YFSETQ. Trimming cost V 0 bases and J 5 bases, with 5 bases left between them. There are 12 residues in the CDR3. CDR3 sequence: CASSLGDYGYTF. The CDR3 DNA is TGCGCCAGCAGCTTGGGAGATTATGGCTACACCTTC. The full variable domain, with the rest looked up from reference TRBV5-1 and TRBJ1-2, is KAGVTQTPRYLIKTRGQQVTLSCSPISGHRSVSWYQQTPGQGLQFLFEYFSETQRNKGNFPGRFSGRQFSNSRSEMNVSTLELGDSALYLCASSLGDYGYTFGSGTRLTVV.

This clonotype was detected ten times or more. This chain uses TRBV27 with TRBJ2-4; no reliable D call. Trimming stripped 0 bases from V and 6 bases from J, with 15 bases between. Per the germline V gene, CDR1 is MNHEY and CDR2 is SMNVEV (reference sequence). The CDR3 is 16 residues long. CDR3 nucleotides: TGTGCCAGCAGTTTATCGGACGACACGGTAGTAAACATTCAGTACTTC. Its translation is CASSLSDDTVVNIQYF.

This clonotype was detected many times. The V and J genes are TRBV20-1 and TRBJ2-2; 10 bases are shared with TRBD2. The CDR3 contains 14 residues. The germline gives CDR1 DFQATT, CDR2 SNEGSKA (reference sequence). V gave up 3 bases and J gave up 8 bases; unmatched junction bases: 6. The CDR3 is CSASLAGVGGELFF. In nucleotides, the CDR3 is TGCAGTGCTAGCCTAGCGGGAGTTGGTGGGGAGCTGTTTTTT.

Only a few counts were recorded for this clonotype. The chain carries TRBV19 and TRBJ1-2; perhaps TRBD1 as D (5 bases). Germline-derived CDR1 and CDR2 are LNHDA and SQIVND (reference sequence). CDR3 length: 15 residues. The V and J ends lost 6 bases and 8 bases respectively, with 22 bases between them. The CDR3 nucleotides read TGTGCCAGTAGCACCCGGGACCCCCGGGTCAAAGGCTACACCTTC. Translated: CASSTRDPRVKGYTF.

CDR3 in DNA: TGTGCCAGTAGTATTAACGGGGGGGCCACCGGGGAGCTGTTTTTT. This translates into CASSINGGATGELFF. The chain is built from TRBV19 and TRBJ2-2; TRBD2 matches 8 bases. This CDR3 spans 15 amino acids. Germline loops: CDR1 LNHDA, CDR2 SQIVND (reference sequence). J gave up 4 bases and V 3 bases, and 4 bases lay outside the gene matches.

This clonotype showed up many times. The genes are TRBV28 and TRBJ2-7; D gene uncertain. There are 12 residues in the CDR3. The germline V gene has CDR1 MDHEN and CDR2 SYDVKM. V dropped 4 bases and J dropped 5 bases, with 9 bases sitting between them. In nucleotides, the CDR3 is TGTGCCAGCAGTTCGAGTTCGCACGAGCAGTACTTC. Translating it yields CASSSSSHEQYF.